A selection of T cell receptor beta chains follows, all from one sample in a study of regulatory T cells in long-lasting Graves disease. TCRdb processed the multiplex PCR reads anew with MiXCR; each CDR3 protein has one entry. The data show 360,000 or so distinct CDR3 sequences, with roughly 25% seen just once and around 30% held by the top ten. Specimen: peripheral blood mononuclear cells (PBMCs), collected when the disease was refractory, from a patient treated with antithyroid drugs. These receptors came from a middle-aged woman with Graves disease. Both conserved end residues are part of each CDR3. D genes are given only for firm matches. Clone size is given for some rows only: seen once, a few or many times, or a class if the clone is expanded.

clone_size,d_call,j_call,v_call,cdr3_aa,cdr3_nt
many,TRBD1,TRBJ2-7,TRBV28,CASSSDREITPYEQYF,TGTGCCAGCAGTTCCGACAGGGAGATTACCCCCTACGAGCAGTACTTC
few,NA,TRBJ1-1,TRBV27,CASSFKPQGRNTEAFF,TGTGCCAGCAGTTTTAAGCCCCAGGGTAGGAACACTGAAGCTTTCTTT
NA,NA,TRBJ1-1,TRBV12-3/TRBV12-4,CAGSFGEANTEAFF,TGTGCCGGCAGTTTCGGAGAGGCGAACACTGAAGCTTTCTTT
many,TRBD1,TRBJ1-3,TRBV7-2,CASSRWTGPNTIYF,TGTGCCAGCAGCCGATGGACAGGCCCGAACACCATATATTTT
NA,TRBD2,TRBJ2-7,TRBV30,CAWSVQSGRYEQYF,TGTGCCTGGAGTGTACAGAGCGGGAGGTACGAGCAGTACTTC
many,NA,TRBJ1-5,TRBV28,CASRAGNSNQPQHF,TGTGCCAGCAGAGCGGGAAATAGCAATCAGCCCCAGCATTTT
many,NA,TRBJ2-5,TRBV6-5,CASSYSWGVQETQYF,TGTGCCAGCAGTTACTCTTGGGGGGTCCAAGAGACCCAGTACTTC
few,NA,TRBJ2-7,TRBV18,CASSENSPYEQYF,TGTGCCAGCTCAGAGAACAGCCCCTACGAGCAGTACTTC
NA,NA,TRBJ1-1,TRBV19,CASSMGKGLGNTEAFF,TGTGCCAGTAGTATGGGTAAGGGGCTGGGGAACACTGAAGCTTTCTTT
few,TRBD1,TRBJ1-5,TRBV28,CASRQHALPGGGNQPQHF,TGTGCCAGCAGGCAACATGCCTTGCCAGGGGGTGGCAATCAGCCCCAGCATTTT
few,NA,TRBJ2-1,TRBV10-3,CASSYPDAPLRNEQFF,TGTGCCAGCAGTTATCCGGACGCGCCCTTACGCAATGAGCAGTTCTTC
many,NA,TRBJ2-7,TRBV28,CASSPTVGGNEQYF,TGTGCCAGCAGTCCCACAGTAGGGGGTAACGAGCAGTACTTC
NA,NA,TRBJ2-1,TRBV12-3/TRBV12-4,CASSLLTEQFF,TGTGCCAGCAGTTTATTAACCGAGCAGTTCTTC
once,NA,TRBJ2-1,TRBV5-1,CASSFGEGQLYNGQFF,NA
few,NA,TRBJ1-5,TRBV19,CASSIGGGRNQPQHF,TGTGCCAGTAGTATTGGGGGTGGACGCAATCAGCCCCAGCATTTT
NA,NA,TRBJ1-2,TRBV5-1,CASSRDSIYGYTF,TGCGCCAGCAGTCGTGACAGCATCTATGGCTACACCTTC
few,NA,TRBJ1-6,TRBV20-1,CSARQVVDSPLHF,TGCAGTGCTAGGCAGGTCGTTGATTCACCCCTCCACTTT
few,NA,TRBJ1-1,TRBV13,CASGNRAGDTEAFF,TGTGCCAGCGGAAACAGGGCGGGGGACACTGAAGCTTTCTTT
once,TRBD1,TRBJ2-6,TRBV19,CASSIIGIGQARSGANVLTF,TGTGCCAGTAGTATAATCGGTATCGGACAGGCGCGCTCTGGGGCCAACGTCCTGACTTTC
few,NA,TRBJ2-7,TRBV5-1,CASSYYRSYEQYF,TGCGCCAGCAGCTACTACCGATCCTACGAGCAGTACTTC
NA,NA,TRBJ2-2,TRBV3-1,CASSNHPPESGELFF,TGTGCCAGCAGCAACCACCCTCCCGAATCCGGGGAGCTGTTTTTT
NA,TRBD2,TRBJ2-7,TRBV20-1,CSASGTSGSSYEQYF,TGCAGTGCTAGTGGGACTAGCGGTAGCTCCTACGAGCAGTACTTC
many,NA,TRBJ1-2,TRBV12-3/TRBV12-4,CASSRHYGYTF,TGTGCCAGCAGCAGGCACTATGGCTACACCTTC
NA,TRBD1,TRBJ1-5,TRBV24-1,CATSDPTGGNQPQHF,TGTGCCACCAGTGATCCGACAGGGGGCAATCAGCCCCAGCATTTT
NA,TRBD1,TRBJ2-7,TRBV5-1,CASSLALDRDGQYF,TGCGCCAGCAGCTTGGCCCTCGACAGGGACGGGCAGTACTTC
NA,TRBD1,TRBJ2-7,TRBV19,CASWDDREYEQYF,TGTGCCAGCTGGGACGACAGGGAGTACGAGCAGTACTTC
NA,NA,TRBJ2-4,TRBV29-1,CSVVGSFDQYF,TGCAGCGTTGTAGGGAGTTTCGATCAGTACTTC
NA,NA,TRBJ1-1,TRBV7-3,CASSLREWVKPGAMNTEAFF,TGTGCCAGCAGCTTACGGGAGTGGGTCAAACCTGGGGCAATGAACACTGAAGCTTTCTTT
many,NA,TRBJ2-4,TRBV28,CASIGVLGSQLAKNIQYF,TGTGCCAGCATAGGGGTTTTAGGCTCCCAATTAGCCAAAAACATTCAGTACTTC
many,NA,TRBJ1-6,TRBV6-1,CASSEASGSSPLHF,TGTGCCAGCAGTGAAGCGTCAGGCAGTTCACCCCTCCACTTT
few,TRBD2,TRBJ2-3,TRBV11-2,CASSFGGSHTDTQYF,TGTGCCAGCAGCTTTGGCGGGAGCCACACAGATACGCAGTATTTT
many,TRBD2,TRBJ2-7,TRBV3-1,CASSHSLAGYEQYF,TGTGCCAGCAGCCATTCACTAGCGGGGTACGAGCAGTACTTC
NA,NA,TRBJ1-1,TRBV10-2,CASSELGTEAFF,TGCGCCAGCAGTGAGCTGGGCACTGAAGCTTTCTTT